This T cell receptor beta chain was sequenced for a study of T cell responses to AZD1222 COVID-19 vaccine. Using immunoSEQ multiplex PCR, the repertoire was profiled, and TCRdb retains in-frame clones only, with some absent. The top ten hold approximately 0.97% of the sample, which has approximately 150,000 clones, roughly 85% seen once. This clone was detected a few times. The antigen is unknown. Study-wide results and caveats: Donors were chiefly white British, with a greater number of females, and clonal diversity was perhaps underestimated.

CDR1 is PRHDT, CDR2 FYEKMQ, per germline (reference sequence). The V and J ends lost 5 bases and 14 bases respectively, with 19 bases between them. The CDR3 totals 13 residues. Sequencing was performed on peripheral blood, taken 28 days after the second AZD1222 dose. J is TRBJ2-1 and V is TRBV13; possibly TRBD2 for D (6 bases). The source is an adult who received the AZD1222 COVID-19 vaccine. CDR3 DNA sequence: TGTGCCAGCAGCAAAGGGACTCCCTTAGTGGAGTTCTTC. Its protein is CASSKGTPLVEFF.